The 22 T cell receptor beta chains below were found in one sample sequenced in a study of T cells after yellow fever vaccination. One entry per CDR3 protein results from TCRdb running MiXCR on the 5' RACE reads. The sample consists of 300,000 or so distinct CDR3 sequences, 3% to 4.5% of them appearing once. Source: PBMCs, taken 5 days after the yellow fever booster vaccination. Source of these receptors: a man in his late teens or twenties who received the YFV17D yellow fever vaccine.

The table lists this clonotype with many counts. V usage is TRBV12-3 or TRBV12-4 and J usage is TRBJ1-4; 8 bases match TRBD1. V lost 6 bases, J lost 9 bases, and 9 bases stayed unmatched. This CDR3 region has 14 residues. CDR3 bases: TGTGCCAGCAGCCGGACAGGGTTTAGTAAAAAACTGTTTTTT. As protein: CASSRTGFSKKLFF.

This clonotype appeared once. An end of the junction differs from the germline gene, which may be a read error. The chain couples TRBV12-3 or TRBV12-4 to TRBJ2-3, with 10 bases identical to TRBD2. The CDR3 is 16 amino acids. This CDR3 is CASRVSGGGRTDTHYF. In DNA, the CDR3 is TGTGCCAGCAGGGTCAGCGGGGGGGGTCGCACAGATACGCATTATTTT.

In this sample, this clonotype turned up many times. The chain carries TRBV10-3 and TRBJ2-1; 10 nucleotides agree with TRBD1. CDR1 and CDR2 (germline): ENHRY, SYGVKD. V lost 11 bases and J lost 6; bases outside the gene matches: 4. The CDR3 covers 12 residues. The CDR3 spells CALRTGGNEQFF. The CDR3 DNA reads as TGTGCCCTGAGGACAGGGGGCAATGAGCAGTTCTTC.

The CDR3 is CASSLNRPQPQHF. As DNA, the CDR3 is TGTGCCAGCAGTTTGAACAGGCCTCAGCCCCAGCATTTT. The chain couples TRBV12-3 or TRBV12-4 to TRBJ1-5; D possibly corresponds to TRBD1 (5 bases). Trimming removed 3 bases at V and 6 bases at J, with 9 bases between. The CDR3 extends over 13 amino acids.

This clonotype was seen many times. This chain links TRBV2 with TRBJ2-3; no firm D call. V was clipped by 5 bases and J by 0 bases, with 18 bases between them. Germline loops: CDR1 SNHLY, CDR2 FYNNEI. This CDR3 has 17 amino acids. The CDR3 loop is CASSPFIEVLSTDTQYF. In DNA form, the CDR3 reads TGTGCCAGCAGTCCCTTTATCGAAGTATTGAGCACAGATACGCAGTATTTT. Full variable domain (missing parts from reference TRBV2 and TRBJ2-3): EPEVTQTPSHQVTQMGQEVILRCVPISNHLYFYWYRQILGQKVEFLVSFYNNEISEKSEIFDDQFSVERPDGSNFTLKIRSTKLEDSAMYFCASSPFIEVLSTDTQYFGPGTRLTVL.

The V call is TRBV28, the J call TRBJ2-4; D is possibly TRBD1 or TRBD2 (5 bases each). Trimming removed 4 bases from V and 4 bases from J, with 20 bases in between. Germline CDR1 and CDR2: MDHEN and SYDVKM. This CDR3 has 17 residues. Written as DNA, the CDR3 is TGTGCCAGCAGTTCCCCATCGAGTGGGGGTAGAAAAAACATTCAGTACTTC. Translating gives CASSSPSSGGRKNIQYF.

The J gene is TRBJ1-1, the V gene TRBV20-1; D is perhaps TRBD1 (6 bases). The CDR3 is 14 amino acids. The V end lost 6 bases, the J end lost 0 bases, and 14 bases lay between the germline ends. CDR1 and CDR2 from the germline V gene are DFQATT and SNEGSKA (reference sequence). CDR3 protein: CSARTRDMNTEAFF. The CDR3 region has the DNA TGCAGTGCCCGAACTCGGGACATGAACACTGAAGCTTTCTTT.

This clonotype turned up a few times. The chain combines TRBV24-1 with TRBJ1-2, with TRBD1 as a possible D gene (5 bases). The CDR3 spans 11 residues. With 9 bases removed from V and 7 bases from J, the gap between germline ends came to 11 bases. Germline loops: CDR1 KGHDR, CDR2 SFDVKD. The CDR3 DNA sequence: TGTGCCACCGAAGGGGCAGGTGGCTACACCTTC. It encodes CATEGAGGYTF.

J is TRBJ2-7 and V is TRBV7-6; tentatively, D is TRBD1 or TRBD2 (5 bases each). Germline CDR1 reads SGHVS; CDR2 reads FNYEAQ. This CDR3 has 13 residues. The V gene lost 5 bases and the J gene lost 7 bases, with 15 bases spanning the gap. The CDR3 loop reads CASSRPGRKEQYF. The CDR3 DNA sequence: TGTGCCAGCAGCCGCCCGGGACGAAAGGAGCAGTACTTC.

This clonotype came up a few times. The gene calls are TRBV20-1 and TRBJ1-5; D might be TRBD1 (6 bases). The ends were cut back, 4 bases at V and 5 bases at J, with 12 bases in the middle. Germline CDR1 and CDR2: DFQATT and SNEGSKA (reference sequence). The CDR3 totals 13 residues. The chain's CDR3 is CSAKQGLDQPQHF. The DNA of the CDR3 is TGCAGTGCTAAACAGGGTTTGGATCAGCCCCAGCATTTT.

The chain has TRBV12-3 or TRBV12-4 and TRBJ1-2; D call uncertain. The CDR3 is 17 amino acids. Trimming shortened V by 2 bases and J by 4 bases, and 20 bases separated the two germline ends. This chain's CDR3 is CASSLQQGRAGAYGYTF. CDR3 DNA sequence: TGTGCCAGCAGTTTACAGCAAGGCCGCGCGGGCGCCTATGGCTACACCTTC.

The chain couples TRBV12-3 or TRBV12-4 to TRBJ2-7, with no clear D. The CDR3 sequence is 15 residues long. V was pared by 8 bases and J by 6 bases, with 23 bases between. In nucleotides, the CDR3 is TGTGCCAGCTCGTCAGGCAGTAGTCTTCCTGGCGAGCAGTACGTC. It encodes CASSSGSSLPGEQYV.

This clonotype came up many times. This rearrangement joins TRBV20-1 to TRBJ2-3; a weak D match, TRBD1 (6 bases). Germline V CDR1 and CDR2: DFQATT, SNEGSKA (reference sequence). This CDR3 contains 15 residues. The V end was cut by 6 bases, the J end by 2 bases, with 18 bases between. As DNA, the CDR3 is TGCAGTGCCCTCCGACCGGGACACCACACAGATACGCAGTATTTT. Translating it yields CSALRPGHHTDTQYF.

This clonotype came up a few times. V and J are TRBV11-3 and TRBJ2-3; 8 nucleotides agree with TRBD1. Germline trimming cut 3 bases from V and 6 bases from J; bases unmatched to any gene: 2. CDR1 is SGHNT, CDR2 YENEEA, per germline. The CDR3 is made up of 13 amino acids. For the CDR3, the DNA is TGTGCCAGCAGCTTTGGACAGGGCGATACGCAGTATTTT. Amino acid sequence: CASSFGQGDTQYF.

This clonotype has more than one count but fewer than ten. The chain has TRBV29-1 and TRBJ1-5, with TRBD1 identical over 10 bases. CDR1 and CDR2 from the germline V gene are SQVTM and ANQGSEA. V was clipped by 7 bases and J by 6 bases; unmatched bases: 6. The CDR3 is made up of 13 amino acids. The CDR3 DNA sequence: TGCAGCGGCGGGACAGGGGAGGGTCAGCCCCAGCATTTT. This gives the protein CSGGTGEGQPQHF.

This clonotype was observed at least ten times. The chain combines TRBV6-6 with TRBJ1-5; 7 nucleotides match TRBD1. V was clipped by 6 bases and J by 8 bases; unmatched bases: 10. The CDR3 has 14 residues. CDR1 MNHNY and CDR2 SVGAGI come from the germline V gene (reference sequence). CDR3 protein: CASRPTQGSKPQHF. The CDR3, as DNA: TGTGCCAGCAGGCCAACACAGGGGAGCAAGCCCCAGCATTTT.

This clonotype showed up just once. The chain carries TRBV28 and TRBJ1-5; 9 bases line up with TRBD1. The J segment lost 7 bases and the V segment lost 7 bases, leaving 5 bases of the junction unmatched. There are 13 residues in the CDR3. Per the germline V gene, CDR1 is MDHEN and CDR2 is SYDVKM. This chain's CDR3 is CASTRTGVQPQHF. The CDR3 bases are TGTGCCAGCACCCGGACAGGGGTCCAGCCCCAGCATTTT.

This clonotype was detected a few times. This sequence joins TRBV7-9 and TRBJ2-6; 7 bases agree with TRBD1. Germline V CDR1 and CDR2: SEHNR, FQNEAQ (reference sequence). The CDR3 has 17 residues. Trimming at V came to 5 bases and at J to 2 bases, leaving 9 bases not matched to a gene. CDR3 residues: CASSPWDSYPGANVLTF. The CDR3 DNA reads as TGTGCCAGCAGCCCCTGGGACAGCTACCCTGGGGCCAACGTCCTGACTTTC.

The chain links TRBV18 to TRBJ2-4, with 8 bases aligning to TRBD2. The V gene end was trimmed by 8 bases and the J gene end by 3 bases; junction bases not matched to a gene: 15. CDR1 KGHSH and CDR2 LQKENI come from the germline V gene. The CDR3 covers 17 residues. In DNA form, the CDR3 reads TGTGCCAGCGCGACTGCGGGGGGCGAGAGCGGCAAAAACATTCAGTACTTC. Protein sequence: CASATAGGESGKNIQYF.

This clonotype was picked up a small number of times. The chain carries TRBV7-8 and TRBJ2-5; D unclear. Germline V gene lookup returns CDR1 SGHVS and CDR2 FQNEAQ. The CDR3 runs 13 residues. Trimming took 1 base from V and 7 from J, leaving 10 bases between them. The CDR3 sequence is CASSLGGIGTQYF. The CDR3 DNA sequence: TGTGCCAGCAGCTTAGGGGGAATCGGGACCCAGTACTTC.

V gene TRBV19 combines with J gene TRBJ2-1, with TRBD1 identical over 9 bases. CDR3 length: 15 amino acids. Germline V CDR1 and CDR2: LNHDA, SQIVND (reference sequence). With 4 bases clipped from V and 3 bases from J, the junction kept 4 bases outside the gene matches. Here the CDR3 DNA reads TGTGCCAGTAGTAAACAGGGGGCGAACTACAATGAGCAGTTCTTC. Translated: CASSKQGANYNEQFF.

This clonotype has ten or more counts. J is TRBJ1-1 and V is TRBV5-1; the match to TRBD1 covers 9 bases. The CDR3 extends over 16 amino acids. With 0 bases clipped from V and 5 bases from J, the junction kept 8 bases outside the gene matches. Germline V gene lookup returns CDR1 SGHRS and CDR2 YFSETQ. The CDR3 coding sequence is TGCGCCAGCAGCTTGGGGGCACAGGGGGCAGGTACTGAAGCTTTCTTT. Amino acid sequence: CASSLGAQGAGTEAFF. Together with reference TRBV5-1 and TRBJ1-1, the CDR3 gives the full variable domain: KAGVTQTPRYLIKTRGQQVTLSCSPISGHRSVSWYQQTPGQGLQFLFEYFSETQRNKGNFPGRFSGRQFSNSRSEMNVSTLELGDSALYLCASSLGAQGAGTEAFFGQGTRLTVV.